This T cell receptor (beta chain) was sequenced in a study of T-cell memory formation after mild COVID-19. This clonotype was found many times. One entry per CDR3 protein, called by TCRdb with MiXCR from the 5' RACE reads. The profile shows about 38,000 distinct CDR3 sequences, roughly 10% of them singletons. Germline values: CDR1 MRHNA, CDR2 SNTAGT. The CDR3 covers 16 residues. Unmatched junction bases numbered 9, after V lost 2 bases and J lost 5 bases. This chain uses TRBV6-4 with TRBJ2-3, with TRBD2 matching over 8 bases. The sequence was obtained from a man aged 18-30 years who had mild COVID-19 (a few samples of this study predate the infection). Cell type and time point are not known. The source material was PBMCs or a T cell subset sorted from them (not recorded which). The CDR3 here is CASSDGAGGPGDTQYF. CDR3 coding DNA: TGTGCCAGCAGTGACGGGGCGGGGGGACCCGGAGATACGCAGTATTTT.